Shown below are 20 T cell receptor beta chains from a single sample sequenced in a study of long-term antiretroviral therapy in people with HIV. A v3.0 immunoSEQ assay was performed at survey level. TCRdb's table, derived via immunoSEQ multiplex PCR, lists solely in-frame clones and lacks some. This table has tens of thousands of clones, around nine tenths appearing once. Sequencing was performed on unsorted PBMCs, taken about 4.3 years after starting antiretroviral therapy. These receptors all stem from a man aged 25-45 years with HIV.

This clone was recorded only once. The genes are TRBV7-9 and TRBJ2-5; 8 nucleotides align to TRBD1. The CDR3 runs to 14 residues. Germline assignment: CDR1 SEHNR and CDR2 FQNEAQ (reference sequence). The V segment lost 2 bases and the J segment 7 bases; nucleotides outside the gene matches: 6. The chain's CDR3 is CASSLQGALGTQYF. Here the CDR3 DNA reads TGTGCCAGCAGCTTACAGGGGGCTCTGGGGACCCAGTACTTC.

V gene TRBV27 combines with J gene TRBJ2-1; weak D call: TRBD2 (5 bases). Germline CDR1 is MNHEY and CDR2 is SMNVEV (reference sequence). The ends were cut back, 5 bases at V and 8 bases at J, with 19 bases in the middle. The CDR3 loop spans 15 amino acids. CDR3 in amino acids: CASSLHPLVPDEQFF. CDR3 in DNA: TGTGCCAGCAGTCTCCATCCACTAGTTCCGGATGAGCAGTTCTTC.

The V and J genes are TRBV7-2 and TRBJ1-1; D is ambiguous. This CDR3 is 14 amino acids long. V was pared by 5 bases and J by 0 bases, with 10 bases between. Germline loops: CDR1 SGHTA, CDR2 FQGNSA. CDR3 loop: CASSPLVLNTEAFF. CDR3 sequence (DNA): TGTGCCAGCAGCCCCCTGGTTTTGAACACTGAAGCTTTCTTT.

The rearrangement links TRBV6-1 to TRBJ1-2; D remains ambiguous. The germline V gene encodes CDR1 MNHNS and CDR2 SASEGT. V dropped 9 bases and J dropped 1 base, with 6 bases sitting between them. The CDR3 spans 11 residues. The CDR3: CASSDNYGYTF. CDR3 DNA sequence: TGTGCCAGTTCTGATAACTATGGCTACACCTTC.

This rearrangement joins TRBV7-2 to TRBJ2-7; 8 bases match TRBD1. The CDR3 is 15 amino acids. With V trimmed by 1 base and J by 5 bases, 7 bases remained unmatched. CDR1 and CDR2 (germline): SGHTA, FQGNSA. The CDR3 DNA reads as TGTGCCAGCAGCTTAGGGGGGACAGGCATGGACGAGCAGTACTTC. This encodes CASSLGGTGMDEQYF.

The V and J genes are TRBV2 and TRBJ2-1; 7 bases are shared with TRBD1. Germline values: CDR1 SNHLY, CDR2 FYNNEI. The CDR3 length is 18 residues. J gave up 8 bases and V 1 base, and 17 bases lay outside the gene matches. The CDR3 loop is CASSEGTGPIPTIDEQFF. The CDR3 region has the DNA TGTGCCAGCAGTGAAGGGACAGGCCCCATCCCCACAATCGATGAGCAGTTCTTC.

This sequence joins TRBV6-1 and TRBJ2-7, with D maybe TRBD2 (5 bases). V was cut by 2 bases and J by 2 bases, with 13 bases left in between. The CDR3 is made up of 15 amino acids. The germline V gene encodes CDR1 MNHNS and CDR2 SASEGT. The CDR3 loop reads CASSELRSSAYEQYF. The CDR3 DNA is TGTGCCAGCAGTGAATTGCGGAGTAGCGCCTACGAGCAGTACTTC.

The count of this clone is one. This chain uses TRBV5-6 with TRBJ1-1, with TRBD1 as a possible D gene (6 bases). Germline CDR1 SGHDT, CDR2 YYEEEE. The V end was cut by 0 bases, the J end by 3 bases, with 9 bases between. This CDR3 is 14 amino acids long. CDR3 coding DNA: TGTGCCAGCAGCTTGGACAGGGATGACACTGAAGCTTTCTTT. It is translated as CASSLDRDDTEAFF.

The V and J genes are TRBV12-5 and TRBJ1-5; D remains ambiguous. There are 17 residues in the CDR3. The germline CDR1 and CDR2 sequences are LGHNT and FRNRAP. V shed 3 bases and J shed 4 bases, with 19 bases lying between them. Here the CDR3 DNA reads TGTGCTAGTGGTTTAATACCCACCCCAGGCGGGAATCAGCCCCAGCATTTT. This translates into CASGLIPTPGGNQPQHF.

This sequence joins TRBV6-6 and TRBJ1-1, with D hard to call. Germline CDR1 reads MNHNY; CDR2 reads SVGAGI (reference sequence). The CDR3 loop spans 10 amino acids. With 5 bases removed from V and 10 bases from J, the gap between germline ends came to 8 bases. This CDR3 reads CASSDLRAFF. The DNA of the CDR3 is TGTGCCAGCAGTGATTTACGAGCTTTCTTT.

This chain uses TRBV7-3 with TRBJ2-1, with D unresolved. CDR3 length equals 13 residues. Germline V gives CDR1 SGHTA, CDR2 FQGTGA. V dropped 4 bases and J dropped 4 bases, with 8 bases sitting between them. DNA for the CDR3: TGTGCCAGCAGCTCAACACTATACAATGAGCAGTTCTTC. Translated: CASSSTLYNEQFF.

The V gene is TRBV29-1, the J gene TRBJ1-1; D gene unclear. Germline CDR1 and CDR2: SQVTM and ANQGSEA. This CDR3 is 14 amino acids long. Trimming cost V 1 base and J 2 bases, with 11 bases left between them. The CDR3 coding sequence is TGCAGCGTTGAAGCTGCCGTTGTCAACACTGAAGCTTTCTTT. Protein product: CSVEAAVVNTEAFF.

The rearrangement uses TRBV5-1 and TRBJ2-7, with 9 bases matching TRBD1. Trimming cost V 2 bases and J 4 bases; bases outside gene matches: 4. In germline, CDR1 is SGHRS, CDR2 YFSETQ. The CDR3 is made up of 14 amino acids. The CDR3 coding sequence is TGCGCCAGCAGCTTCAGGACAGGGGATTACGAGCAGTACTTC. It specifies CASSFRTGDYEQYF.

The V gene is TRBV30, the J gene TRBJ1-6, with 7 positions matching TRBD1. Trimming took 1 base from V and 10 from J; bases not matched to a gene: 4. Germline values: CDR1 GTSNPN, CDR2 SVGIG (reference sequence). The CDR3 extends over 13 amino acids. Here the CDR3 DNA reads TGTGCCTGGAGTGGACAGGGTAGGTCACCCCTCCACTTT. It encodes CAWSGQGRSPLHF.

The gene calls are TRBV11-1 and TRBJ2-7; D uncertain. There are 13 residues in the CDR3. Germline CDR1 reads SGHAT; CDR2 reads FQDESV (reference sequence). The V end was cut by 0 bases, the J end by 3 bases, with 6 bases between. The CDR3 loop reads CASSLALFYEQYF. The CDR3 nucleotides read TGTGCCAGCAGCTTAGCGCTCTTCTACGAGCAGTACTTC.

The CDR3 bases are TGTGCCAGCAGCTTAGAGGGGATTACCTACGAGCAGTACTTC. Its protein is CASSLEGITYEQYF. This chain uses TRBV11-3 with TRBJ2-7; D call uncertain. Germline values: CDR1 SGHNT, CDR2 YENEEA. Deletions cut 0 bases from V and 2 bases from J, with 8 bases between. CDR3 size: 14 residues.

This chain connects TRBV6-5 to TRBJ1-4, with 8 bases matching TRBD1. Looked up from germline, CDR1 is MNHEY and CDR2 is SVGAGI. This CDR3 region has 14 residues. V shed 6 bases, J shed 10 bases, and the junction held 10 bases outside the gene matches. In DNA, the CDR3 is TGTGCCAGCAGAAAAGGACAGGGCGAGGGAAAACTGTTTTTT. It yields the protein CASRKGQGEGKLFF.

J is TRBJ2-3 and V is TRBV4-3; 8 bases fit TRBD2. Trimming removed 0 bases from V and 10 bases from J; junction bases left unmatched: 6. The germline V gene encodes CDR1 LGHNA and CDR2 YSLEER. This CDR3 is 14 amino acids long. As DNA, the CDR3 is TGCGCCAGCAGCCAAGAACCAGGCGGGGGGCCGCAGTATTTT. Protein product: CASSQEPGGGPQYF.

This chain joins TRBV29-1 and TRBJ2-1, with unresolved D. V gave up 5 bases and J gave up 5 bases, with 16 bases separating them. The germline gives CDR1 SQVTM, CDR2 ANQGSEA. This CDR3 is 14 amino acids long. The CDR3 sequence is CSVSLLSFNNEQFF. The CDR3 region has the DNA TGCAGCGTTTCCCTATTGTCTTTCAACAATGAGCAGTTCTTC.

V and J are TRBV9 and TRBJ2-1; D is tentatively TRBD1 or TRBD2 (6 bases each). The ends were cut back, 2 bases at V and 8 bases at J, with 41 bases in the middle. The CDR3 sequence is 23 residues long. Germline V lookup: CDR1 SGDLS, CDR2 YYNGEE. The CDR3 loop reads CASSVRPGTKGNRDSRVNHEQFF. The DNA for the CDR3 is TGTGCCAGCAGCGTTAGACCCGGGACAAAGGGGAACCGGGACTCGAGGGTTAATCATGAGCAGTTCTTC.